Below are 14 T cell receptor beta chains sequenced from a single sample in a study of read filtering for tumor transcriptome and immune sequencing. Molecular barcoded adaptors covering alpha/delta and beta/gamma chains were used on around 370 ng RNA. TCRdb recomputed calls from the reads with MiXCR, one row per CDR3 protein. This table has tens of thousands of distinct CDR3 sequences, about 12% appearing once. Sequenced sample: a population of CD138-negative cells sorted from bone marrow. All receptors come from a donor aged 40 or older with multiple myeloma.

This clonotype has a count of ten or more. V is TRBV2 and J is TRBJ2-3; 11 positions match TRBD2. This CDR3 has 13 amino acids. Germline CDR1 reads SNHLY; CDR2 reads FYNNEI. The ends lost 7 bases at V and 6 bases at J; junction bases unmatched: 3. The CDR3 region has the DNA TGTGCCAGCAAGGCTAGCGGGAGGGATACGCAGTATTTT. This sequence encodes CASKASGRDTQYF.

This clonotype was counted at least ten times. The chain uses TRBV7-9 and TRBJ2-2, with D possibly TRBD2 on 5 matching bases. Trimming pared 1 base from V and 2 bases from J, leaving 11 bases between. In germline, CDR1 is SEHNR, CDR2 FQNEAQ (reference sequence). The CDR3 has 16 amino acids. This CDR3 reads CASSLGGQANTGELFF. Here the CDR3 DNA reads TGTGCCAGCAGCTTAGGCGGGCAGGCCAACACCGGGGAGCTGTTTTTT.

This clonotype was seen repeatedly, ten times or more. The J gene is TRBJ1-1, the V gene TRBV2, with 7 bases lining up with TRBD1. Germline values: CDR1 SNHLY, CDR2 FYNNEI. CDR3 length: 12 residues. J was trimmed by 1 base and V by 10 bases; bases with no gene match: 3. The CDR3 region is CANGDRNTEAFF. The CDR3, as DNA: TGTGCCAACGGGGACAGGAACACTGAAGCTTTCTTT.

This clonotype was found many times. V usage is TRBV29-1 and J usage is TRBJ2-4; possibly TRBD1 for D (5 bases). CDR3 length equals 14 residues. Trimming stripped 4 bases from V and 0 bases from J, with 10 bases between. From germline, CDR1 is SQVTM and CDR2 ANQGSEA. In DNA form, the CDR3 reads TGCAGCGTTGGGGCAGGGTTAGCCAAAAACATTCAGTACTTC. Translation: CSVGAGLAKNIQYF.

The rearrangement links TRBV30 to TRBJ2-1, with TRBD1 as a possible D gene (6 bases). Per germline, CDR1 GTSNPN and CDR2 SVGIG (reference sequence). V lost 3 bases and J lost 8, with 11 bases in between. CDR3 length: 12 amino acids. CDR3 protein: CAWSTGRDEQFF. The CDR3 DNA reads TGTGCCTGGAGCACAGGGAGAGATGAGCAGTTCTTC.

This clonotype was found a few times. With a much larger clone just one base away, this may be a read error. The rearrangement links TRBV29-1 to TRBJ2-3, with 7 bases identical to TRBD2. The CDR3 runs 14 residues. The germline CDR1 and CDR2 sequences are SQVTM and ANQGSEA. This chain's CDR3 is CSVETATSPDTRYF. Written as DNA, the CDR3 is TGCAGCGTTGAAACCGCGACTAGCCCAGATACGCGGTATTTT.

Remarks on this clonotype: Possible read error: a much larger clone is one base away. No conserved phenylalanine or tryptophan ends this CDR3, so it is likely a read error. The rearrangement joins TRBV7-8 to TRBJ2-7; 9 bases agree with TRBD1. This CDR3 has 14 amino acids. Germline CDR1 reads SGHVS; CDR2 reads FQNEAQ. V lost 5 bases and J lost 3; bases outside the gene matches: 5. CDR3 coding DNA: TGTGCCAGCAGCCGCCGGGACAGGGACTACGAGCAGTACCTC. Its protein product is CASSRRDRDYEQYL.

This clonotype was counted at least ten times. The J gene is TRBJ2-1, the V gene TRBV12-3 or TRBV12-4; 14 nucleotides line up with TRBD2. This CDR3 has 14 amino acids. V was pared by 6 bases and J by 9 bases, with 4 bases of the junction left unmatched. In DNA form, the CDR3 reads TGTGCCAGCAGCGGGACTAGCGGGAGAATTGAGCAGTTCTTC. Translating it yields CASSGTSGRIEQFF.

This clonotype was found many times. The V gene is TRBV18, the J gene TRBJ2-1; tentative D call: TRBD2 (6 bases). CDR3 length: 15 amino acids. Trimming cost V 0 bases and J 5 bases, with 11 bases left between them. CDR1 is KGHSH, CDR2 LQKENI, per germline. CDR3 in DNA: TGTGCCAGCTCACCACCGAGGCGGGGAAACAATGAGCAGTTCTTC. This gives the protein CASSPPRRGNNEQFF.

This clonotype was seen many times. The rearrangement links TRBV28 to TRBJ2-5; possibly TRBD1 for D (5 bases). V was pared by 2 bases and J by 3 bases, with 16 bases between. This CDR3 region has 16 residues. CDR1 MDHEN and CDR2 SYDVKM come from the germline V gene. CDR3 DNA sequence: TGTGCCAGCAGTTTAGGTAGCAGGGTAAAGAAAGAGACCCAGTACTTC. The encoded protein is CASSLGSRVKKETQYF.

This clonotype has ten or more counts. The chain uses TRBV7-8 and TRBJ1-1, with 8 bases identical to TRBD1. The junction had 6 bases not matched to a gene; V was cut back by 3 bases and J by 0 bases. The length of the CDR3 is 16 residues. Germline-derived CDR1 and CDR2 are SGHVS and FQNEAQ. Here the CDR3 reads CASSFIQGAVNTEAFF. The CDR3 region has the DNA TGTGCCAGCAGCTTTATTCAGGGGGCGGTGAACACTGAAGCTTTCTTT.

The sample holds many counts of this clonotype. V gene TRBV3-1 combines with J gene TRBJ2-3; 14 bases align to TRBD2. The length of the CDR3 is 17 residues. V lost 4 bases and J lost 6; bases outside the gene matches: 9. CDR1 and CDR2 (germline): LGHDT, YNNKEL (reference sequence). CDR3 in DNA: TGTGCCAGCAGCCCGACCGGGACTAGCGGGAGTAGCGATACGCAGTATTTT. It codes for CASSPTGTSGSSDTQYF.

This clonotype occurred many times. The V and J genes are TRBV6-6 and TRBJ2-7; D is tentatively TRBD1 or TRBD2 (5 bases each). Deletions cut 6 bases from V and 11 bases from J, with 17 bases between. The germline V gene encodes CDR1 MNHNY and CDR2 SVGAGI (reference sequence). This CDR3 is 12 amino acids long. The CDR3 here is CASRIGTNPEYF. In nucleotides, the CDR3 is TGTGCCAGCAGGATCGGGACGAACCCAGAGTACTTC.

This clonotype was found many times. This chain joins TRBV6-2 or TRBV6-3 and TRBJ2-6; TRBD2 might be the D (5 bases). CDR3 length: 15 residues. Trimming pared 2 bases from V and 2 bases from J, leaving 7 bases between. Germline-derived CDR1 and CDR2 are MNHEY and SVGEGT. CDR3 region: CASSYTGTGANVLTF. The CDR3 nucleotides read TGTGCCAGCAGTTACACCGGGACTGGGGCCAACGTCCTGACTTTC.